One sample yielded the 9 T cell receptor beta chains listed below, sequenced in a study of T cells in Graves' hyperthyroidism and ophthalmopathy. It was RNA transcripts that yielded the amplified TCR beta CDR3 regions. Researchers ran a first-round RT-PCR on the TCR CDR3 using the HTBI primer set. Each CDR3 protein is one row after TCRdb ran MiXCR on the multiplex PCR reads. The sample includes hundreds of thousands of distinct CDR3 sequences, approximately 13% seen only once; the top ten take roughly 5.7%. Source material: blood. These receptors originate from a woman in her thirties with Graves' hyperthyroidism that later progressed to Graves' ophthalmopathy.

This clonotype was observed many times. J is TRBJ1-4 and V is TRBV3-1; D call uncertain. CDR3 length: 15 residues. V lost 0 bases and J lost 2, with 7 bases in between. Germline V lookup: CDR1 LGHDT, CDR2 YNNKEL (reference sequence). The CDR3 DNA reads TGTGCCAGCAGCCAAGATGTAGGTACTAATGAAAAACTGTTTTTT. This codes for CASSQDVGTNEKLFF.

This clonotype occurred many times. This rearrangement joins TRBV6-2 or TRBV6-3 to TRBJ2-2, with D perhaps TRBD1 (6 bases). Germline V CDR1 and CDR2: MNHEY, SVGEGT. V was pared by 6 bases and J by 0 bases, with 14 bases between. The CDR3 loop spans 16 amino acids. The CDR3 protein is CASRFSGVSNTGELFF. Here the CDR3 DNA reads TGTGCCAGCAGATTTTCAGGGGTTTCGAACACCGGGGAGCTGTTTTTT.

This clonotype was detected only once. Since a much larger clone is just one base distant, this may be a read error. Here the CDR3 DNA reads TGTGCCAGCAGCGTGGGGAGGATGCCCAATTCACCCCTCCACTTT. Encoded protein: CASSVGRMPNSPLHF. The chain carries TRBV9 and TRBJ1-6; no definite D call. The CDR3 spans 15 residues. Looked up from germline, CDR1 is SGDLS and CDR2 is YYNGEE. V lost 2 bases and J 7 bases, leaving 13 bases between the germline ends.

This sequence joins TRBV19 and TRBJ2-5; 12 bases align to TRBD2. With 8 bases clipped from V and 4 bases from J, the junction kept 11 bases outside the gene matches. CDR1 is LNHDA, CDR2 SQIVND, per germline (reference sequence). The CDR3 spans 16 residues. DNA of the CDR3: TGTGCCAGTGGTCCCGACCTAGCGGGAGGGCGAGAGACCCAGTACTTC. Encoded protein: CASGPDLAGGRETQYF.

This sequence joins TRBV4-1 and TRBJ1-1; no clear D gene. Trimming pared 2 bases from V and 2 bases from J, leaving 9 bases between. This CDR3 region has 14 residues. The V gene's germline CDR1 is MGHRA and CDR2 YSYEKL. The CDR3 sequence is CASSQLQDNTEAFF. DNA for the CDR3: TGCGCCAGCAGCCAACTGCAGGACAACACTGAAGCTTTCTTT.

This clonotype was seen at least ten times. The V gene is TRBV27, the J gene TRBJ1-1; TRBD1 matches at 9 bases. V lost 3 bases, J lost 2 bases, and 4 bases stayed unmatched. Germline V gene data show CDR1 as MNHEY and CDR2 as SMNVEV (reference sequence). The CDR3 runs to 15 residues. CDR3 loop: CASSFGGQGNTEAFF. As DNA, the CDR3 is TGTGCCAGCAGTTTTGGGGGACAGGGCAACACTGAAGCTTTCTTT.

This clonotype has a count of ten or more. The J gene is TRBJ1-3, the V gene TRBV2, with D possibly being TRBD1 (5 bases). From germline, CDR1 is SNHLY and CDR2 FYNNEI. CDR3 length: 16 amino acids. V was shortened by 1 base and J by 0 bases, with 10 bases between the two germline ends. The CDR3 nucleotides are TGTGCCAGCAGTGAAGGTGGCAGGGTCTCTGGAAACACCATATATTTT. Residues: CASSEGGRVSGNTIYF.

In regard to this clonotype: This may be a read error: a much more frequent sequence differs by one nucleotide. This chain joins TRBV7-2 and TRBJ2-5; D may be TRBD2 (7 bases). CDR3 length: 14 residues. Trimming pared 3 bases from V and 13 bases from J, leaving 21 bases between. CDR1 is SGHTA, CDR2 FQGNSA, per germline. The CDR3 DNA reads TGTGCCAGCAGCTTTGGAGGGGGGGGTGTGGCCCGGTACTTC. It codes for CASSFGGGGVARYF.

This clonotype was counted at least ten times. V is TRBV29-1 and J is TRBJ2-1, with 8 bases that match TRBD1. The CDR3 is made up of 12 amino acids. Germline values: CDR1 SQVTM, CDR2 ANQGSEA. V lost 6 bases to trimming and J lost 3 bases; unmatched junction nucleotides: 1. In DNA form, the CDR3 reads TGCAGCGTGACAGGGGACTACAATGAGCAGTTCTTC. Its translation: CSVTGDYNEQFF.